A selection of T cell receptor beta chains follows, all from one sample in a study of early T cells in non-severe SARS-CoV-2 infection. TCRdb passed the 5' RACE reads through MiXCR, listing each CDR3 protein once. The sample contains some 18,000 distinct CDR3 sequences, roughly 6.1% of which appear only once. The specimen sequenced was whole blood. The receptors originated from an adult who was a healthcare worker with PCR-confirmed SARS-CoV-2 infection or an uninfected control (not recorded which). CDR3s include the opening cysteine and the closing phenylalanine or tryptophan. The order of the fields is D gene, V gene, J gene, clone size, CDR3 DNA, CDR3 protein. A D gene is named only where the DNA matches it firmly. Only part of the rows carry a size: once, few, many, or a class if the clone is expanded.

d_call: TRBD2; v_call: TRBV6-1; j_call: TRBJ2-1; clone_size: few; cdr3_nt: TGTGCCAGCGCCGTCACTAGCGGGAGACGAAATGAGCAGTTCTTC; cdr3_aa: CASAVTSGRRNEQFF
d_call: TRBD2; v_call: TRBV12-3/TRBV12-4; j_call: TRBJ2-7; clone_size: NA; cdr3_nt: TGTGCCAGCAGATTACTAGCGGGAGATAAGGAGCAGTACTTC; cdr3_aa: CASRLLAGDKEQYF
d_call: NA; v_call: TRBV4-2; j_call: TRBJ2-5; clone_size: medium-sized; cdr3_nt: TGTGCCAGCAGCGAGACTAGTGAGACCCAGTACTTC; cdr3_aa: CASSETSETQYF
d_call: NA; v_call: TRBV20-1; j_call: TRBJ1-2; clone_size: medium-sized; cdr3_nt: TGCAGTGCACCGAAACTAGGCCCCTCGACGGACTATGGCTACACCTTC; cdr3_aa: CSAPKLGPSTDYGYTF
d_call: TRBD1; v_call: TRBV6-1; j_call: TRBJ2-1; clone_size: medium-sized; cdr3_nt: TGTGCCAGCATTACTGGGACAGGAGGCTACAATGAGCAGTTCTTC; cdr3_aa: CASITGTGGYNEQFF
d_call: TRBD1; v_call: TRBV29-1; j_call: TRBJ2-1; clone_size: NA; cdr3_nt: TGCAGCGTGACCGGGACAGGGTTTAATAATGAGCAGTTCTTC; cdr3_aa: CSVTGTGFNNEQFF
d_call: NA; v_call: TRBV7-9; j_call: TRBJ1-1; clone_size: many; cdr3_nt: TGTGCCAGCAGTCCTCATGGGGGTACTGAAGCTTTCTTT; cdr3_aa: CASSPHGGTEAFF
d_call: NA; v_call: TRBV29-1; j_call: TRBJ1-1; clone_size: many; cdr3_nt: TGCAGCGCTGAGGACCTGAACACTGAAGCTTTCTTT; cdr3_aa: CSAEDLNTEAFF
d_call: NA; v_call: TRBV7-6; j_call: TRBJ2-7; clone_size: few; cdr3_nt: TGTGCCAGCAGCTTAGGTGGAAGTACAGGGATCGAGTACTTC; cdr3_aa: CASSLGGSTGIEYF
d_call: NA; v_call: TRBV9; j_call: TRBJ2-1; clone_size: many; cdr3_nt: TGTGCCAGCAGCGTGGGGCTAGGTGAGCAGTTCTTC; cdr3_aa: CASSVGLGEQFF
d_call: NA; v_call: TRBV27; j_call: TRBJ1-2; clone_size: NA; cdr3_nt: TGTGCCAGCAGTTCCCCCTACAGGGACTATGGCTACACCTTC; cdr3_aa: CASSSPYRDYGYTF
d_call: NA; v_call: TRBV30; j_call: TRBJ1-1; clone_size: medium-sized; cdr3_nt: TGTGCCTGGAGTCCGGGGAAGACTGAAGCTTTCTTT; cdr3_aa: CAWSPGKTEAFF
d_call: TRBD2; v_call: TRBV10-2; j_call: TRBJ2-3; clone_size: many; cdr3_nt: TGCGCCAGCAGTTCCCTTCAAGCGGGAGGGACAGATACGCAGTATTTT; cdr3_aa: CASSSLQAGGTDTQYF
d_call: NA; v_call: TRBV29-1; j_call: TRBJ2-7; clone_size: many; cdr3_nt: TGCAGCGTTGAAGAAGGGCACCCATCCTACGAGCAGTACTTC; cdr3_aa: CSVEEGHPSYEQYF
d_call: NA; v_call: TRBV7-9; j_call: TRBJ1-4; clone_size: many; cdr3_nt: TGTGCCAGCAGCTTAGCGCAAGGGGAAAAACTGTTTTTT; cdr3_aa: CASSLAQGEKLFF
d_call: NA; v_call: TRBV3-1; j_call: TRBJ2-1; clone_size: NA; cdr3_nt: TGTGCCAGCAGCCCTTATGGGGGGCAAGGGGTCTACAATGAGCAGTTCTTC; cdr3_aa: CASSPYGGQGVYNEQFF
d_call: NA; v_call: TRBV7-2; j_call: TRBJ2-1; clone_size: many; cdr3_nt: TGTGCCAGCAGCTCCACTGGGACCCGCTTTTCTTTCTTC; cdr3_aa: CASSSTGTRFSFF
d_call: NA; v_call: TRBV29-1; j_call: TRBJ2-1; clone_size: many; cdr3_nt: TGCAGCGTTGGGCCGCCCGGCTACAATGAGCAGTTCTTC; cdr3_aa: CSVGPPGYNEQFF
d_call: NA; v_call: TRBV4-1; j_call: TRBJ2-1; clone_size: many; cdr3_nt: TGCGCCAGCAGCCAAGATCATCAAGGTCCTTGGCGGTTCTTC; cdr3_aa: CASSQDHQGPWRFF
d_call: TRBD2; v_call: TRBV5-1; j_call: TRBJ2-7; clone_size: many; cdr3_nt: TGCGCCAGCAGCATTAGCGGGAAGGGCTACGAGCAGTACTTC; cdr3_aa: CASSISGKGYEQYF
d_call: NA; v_call: TRBV3-1; j_call: TRBJ2-7; clone_size: many; cdr3_nt: TGTGCCAGCAGCCTCCGACGGAGCCCCAACGAGCAGTACTTC; cdr3_aa: CASSLRRSPNEQYF
d_call: NA; v_call: TRBV27; j_call: TRBJ1-2; clone_size: many; cdr3_nt: TGTGCCAGCAGTTGGGCAGGTCAAAACTATGGCTACACCTTC; cdr3_aa: CASSWAGQNYGYTF
d_call: NA; v_call: TRBV28; j_call: TRBJ2-7; clone_size: many; cdr3_nt: TGTGCCAGCAGTCGTAGAATTGGGGTAAGCTCCTACGAGCAGTACTTC; cdr3_aa: CASSRRIGVSSYEQYF
d_call: TRBD2; v_call: TRBV11-3; j_call: TRBJ2-1; clone_size: many; cdr3_nt: TGTGCCAGCAGAAAGGGCGGGGGTCGAAACAATGAGCAGTTCTTC; cdr3_aa: CASRKGGGRNNEQFF
d_call: NA; v_call: TRBV30; j_call: TRBJ2-3; clone_size: many; cdr3_nt: TGTGCCCGCCGACTCCGTGAAAGAGATACGCAGTATTTT; cdr3_aa: CARRLRERDTQYF
d_call: NA; v_call: TRBV20-1; j_call: TRBJ1-5; clone_size: many; cdr3_nt: TGCAGTGCTAGAGGACCTTATGGGGATCAGCCCCAGCATTTT; cdr3_aa: CSARGPYGDQPQHF
d_call: NA; v_call: TRBV10-3; j_call: TRBJ1-1; clone_size: NA; cdr3_nt: TGTGCCGTGAAAACTAACACGAGAAACACTGAAGCTTTCTTT; cdr3_aa: CAVKTNTRNTEAFF
d_call: NA; v_call: TRBV11-2; j_call: TRBJ2-5; clone_size: many; cdr3_nt: TGTGCCAGCAGCCTTCCGACCCTAGCAGGCCAAGAGACCCAGTACTTC; cdr3_aa: CASSLPTLAGQETQYF
d_call: NA; v_call: TRBV29-1; j_call: TRBJ2-7; clone_size: many; cdr3_nt: TGCAGCGTTGAAGTTCATGTTCGGGCAACCTACGAGCAGTACTTC; cdr3_aa: CSVEVHVRATYEQYF
d_call: NA; v_call: TRBV5-1; j_call: TRBJ2-7; clone_size: many; cdr3_nt: TGCGCCAGCAGCTTAGGTGGGAGCTGGTCCTACGAGCAGTACTTC; cdr3_aa: CASSLGGSWSYEQYF
d_call: TRBD2; v_call: TRBV29-1; j_call: TRBJ2-7; clone_size: many; cdr3_nt: TGCAGCGTTTGGGAGGGCTCCTACGAGCAGTACTTC; cdr3_aa: CSVWEGSYEQYF
d_call: NA; v_call: TRBV5-1; j_call: TRBJ2-1; clone_size: many; cdr3_nt: TGCGCCAGCAGCTTGAACCCTGGAGTGGGAAACAATGAGCAGTTCTTC; cdr3_aa: CASSLNPGVGNNEQFF
d_call: NA; v_call: TRBV6-6; j_call: TRBJ2-3; clone_size: many; cdr3_nt: TGTGCCAGCAGTACTCAGCCTCGAAATACGCAGTATTTT; cdr3_aa: CASSTQPRNTQYF
d_call: NA; v_call: TRBV6-1; j_call: TRBJ1-6; clone_size: many; cdr3_nt: TGTGCCAGCAGTGAAAGGTCTTGGGACTATAATTCACCCCTCCACTTT; cdr3_aa: CASSERSWDYNSPLHF
d_call: NA; v_call: TRBV5-1; j_call: TRBJ1-3; clone_size: many; cdr3_nt: TGCGCCAGCAGCCAGAACGGACGGGTCTCTGGAAACACCATATATTTT; cdr3_aa: CASSQNGRVSGNTIYF
d_call: TRBD1; v_call: TRBV3-1; j_call: TRBJ1-2; clone_size: many; cdr3_nt: TGTGCCAGCAGCCATCCAGGGGGCAATGGCTACACCTTC; cdr3_aa: CASSHPGGNGYTF
d_call: NA; v_call: TRBV9; j_call: TRBJ1-1; clone_size: medium-sized; cdr3_nt: TGTGCCAGCAGCGTAGCTCCAGGGGACACTGAAGCTTTCTTT; cdr3_aa: CASSVAPGDTEAFF
d_call: TRBD2; v_call: TRBV5-6; j_call: TRBJ2-1; clone_size: many; cdr3_nt: TGTGCCAGCAGCTCGCTGCTCGTGACTAGCGGGGATCCTACCTACAATGAGCAGTTCTTC; cdr3_aa: CASSSLLVTSGDPTYNEQFF
d_call: NA; v_call: TRBV18; j_call: TRBJ2-5; clone_size: many; cdr3_nt: TGTGCCAGCTCACCCAACCAAGAGACCCAGTACTTC; cdr3_aa: CASSPNQETQYF
d_call: NA; v_call: TRBV12-3/TRBV12-4; j_call: TRBJ2-7; clone_size: many; cdr3_nt: TGTGCCAGCAGTTTCGGCGGGACCTACGAGCAGTACTTC; cdr3_aa: CASSFGGTYEQYF
d_call: NA; v_call: TRBV6-1; j_call: TRBJ2-7; clone_size: many; cdr3_nt: TGTGCCAGCAGTGATACCATGTTTAGTCCAACCTACGAGCAGTACTTC; cdr3_aa: CASSDTMFSPTYEQYF
d_call: TRBD1; v_call: TRBV29-1; j_call: TRBJ1-1; clone_size: many; cdr3_nt: TGCAGCGTTTGGACAGGGGCAGGGGGCACTGAAGCTTTCTTT; cdr3_aa: CSVWTGAGGTEAFF
d_call: TRBD2; v_call: TRBV13; j_call: TRBJ2-7; clone_size: medium-sized; cdr3_nt: TGTGCCAGCAGCTCTGGGACTAGCGGCAACGAGCAGTACTTC; cdr3_aa: CASSSGTSGNEQYF
d_call: NA; v_call: TRBV4-1; j_call: TRBJ2-1; clone_size: many; cdr3_nt: TGCGCCAGCAGCCAACCCCTAGGGTCCTACAATGAGCAGTTCTTC; cdr3_aa: CASSQPLGSYNEQFF